Reported below is one T cell receptor beta chain. This clone has only one observation. There is no known antigen for this receptor. Within one base of it there is no much larger clone, and no base qualities were kept. The junction shows trimming of 5 bases on V and 4 bases on J, and the gene matches do not reach 4 bases of it. CDR1 is given as LNHDA and CDR2 as SQIVND, both from the germline V gene (reference sequence). The CDR3 numbers 14 residues from cysteine through phenylalanine. The read is trimmed to its CDR3 DNA, 42 bases read in frame from base 1. Library prep was done by the immunoSEQ multiplex PCR assay. High-throughput TCR-beta CDR3 sequencing of genomic DNA from most patients was performed by Adaptive Biotechnologies. The study's own analysis went as follows. TCR sequencing data for 15 to 20 patients were retrieved from Adaptive's ImmunoSEQ software; a few other patients were processed with MiXCR and VDJtools. CDR3 nucleotide sequences shared by donor and recipient were removed because the origin of these sequences could not be assigned. Alloreactive clones required at least 2-fold expansion over unstimulated cells and minimum CFSE-low frequency of 0.002% (template counts) or 0.001% (read counts). Mappable clones were those detected in sequenced pre-transplant spleen, lymph node, or MLR CFSE-low populations of the donor or recipient. The cumulative frequency of alloreactive clones was calculated as a percentage of all sequences, weighted by copy number. This immuneACCESS table, as held by TCRdb, lists in-frame sequences with V and J called but not all clones. Of the missing ones, under half trace to an unresolved V gene in checked studies; the others have no known cause. That table supplies the V and J calls and clone size; D and trimming were determined from the DNA. The sample table records approximately 100,000 clones; about 84% of these occur just once. Over 1.3% of the sample comes from the top ten.

The sample originates from a study of graft-versus-host responses after intestinal transplantation (dated by TCRdb to about 2021). Regarding the research as a whole: The transplants that recipients got were multivisceral, liver-intestinal, or isolated intestinal. To identify alloreactive clones, pre-transplant mixed lymphocyte reaction products were sequenced and then compared with unstimulated pre-transplant donor and recipient T cells. Every recipient was given anti-thymocyte globulin induction, then maintenance tacrolimus and steroids for two to three years. Rather than being sequenced by the commercial service, samples from three later patients were sequenced in-house on an Illumina MiSeq and processed with MiXCR. A cohort of under 30 intestinal transplant recipients, including one retransplant, was enrolled, and a few patients lacking pretransplant specimens were excluded. Graft-versus-host and host-versus-graft alloreactive T cell clones were tracked in the graft, circulation and bone marrow after intestinal transplantation using bulk TCR-beta CDR3 sequencing. A peak of at least 4% donor T cells among recipient peripheral blood mononuclear cells was the definition used for donor T cell macrochimerism.

Blood samples were collected up to 4 times in the first month after transplant and then at least monthly when available. The study at large found these results: Peak levels of circulating GvH clones were associated with declines in HvG clones early after transplant. High GvH to HvG T cell clonal ratios were observed in the allografts of patients with donor T cell macrochimerism. The relatively low number and heterogeneity of intestinal transplant patients limited the conclusions. GvH clones were detected in recipient bone marrow, and some appeared earlier in ileal mucosa or blood, consistent with an intestinal mucosal origin.

Material: PBMCs, obtained 255 days after intestinal transplant. The rearranged segments are TRBV19 and TRBJ1-5; TRBD1 lines up with 8 middle nucleotides. The source of this sequence is a human patient who received an intestinal transplant, so some T cells may come from the graft donor. The nucleotide sequence reads TGTGCCAGTAGTCCCCGACAGGGGAATCAGCCCCAGCATTTT. This sequence encodes CASSPRQGNQPQHF.